The T cell receptor (beta chain) described here comes from a study of blood T cell repertoires in COVID-19. Turning to the study itself: Material from acute and convalescent COVID-19 was sourced from the United States, Italy and Spain. Sources were T cells, B-cell-depleted T cells, or PBMCs; the material itself was cDNA or gDNA.

The CDR3 loop spans 15 amino acids. Germline V gives CDR1 SNHLY, CDR2 FYNNEI. V lost 0 bases and J 4 bases, leaving 10 bases between the germline ends. Authors' analysis steps: Quantification of nucleated cells was approximated via reference gene primer amplification. Generated by immunoSEQ multiplex PCR, the TCRdb table keeps only in-frame clones and is missing some. That table is the source of V, J and clone size, and D and trimming were worked out from the DNA. The table lists about 52,000 clones, approximately 85% of them singletons. This clone was seen just once. V usage is TRBV2 and J usage is TRBJ2-4; TRBD1 might be the D (7 bases). The material sequenced was peripheral blood. The TCR comes from a human donor in a cohort sampled during active COVID-19. Here the CDR3 DNA reads TGTGCCAGCAGTGAAGCGCGGGGACAGAAAAACATTCAGTACTTC. It yields the protein CASSEARGQKNIQYF.